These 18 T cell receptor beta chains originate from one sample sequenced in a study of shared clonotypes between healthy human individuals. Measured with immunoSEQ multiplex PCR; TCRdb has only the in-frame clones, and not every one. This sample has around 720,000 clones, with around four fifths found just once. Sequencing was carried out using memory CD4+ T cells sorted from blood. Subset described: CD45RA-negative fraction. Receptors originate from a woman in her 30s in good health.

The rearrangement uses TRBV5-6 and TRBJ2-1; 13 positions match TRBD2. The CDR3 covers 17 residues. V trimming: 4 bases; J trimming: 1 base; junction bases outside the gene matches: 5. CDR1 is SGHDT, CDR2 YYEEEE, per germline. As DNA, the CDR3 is TGTGCCAGCAGCCAGGGACTAGCGGGACGATCCTACAATGAGCAGTTCTTC. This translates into CASSQGLAGRSYNEQFF.

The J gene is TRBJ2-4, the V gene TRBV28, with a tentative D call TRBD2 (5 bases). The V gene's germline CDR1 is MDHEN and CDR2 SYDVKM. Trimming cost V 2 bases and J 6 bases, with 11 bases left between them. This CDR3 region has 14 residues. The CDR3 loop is CASSLSAGGNIQYF. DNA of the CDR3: TGTGCCAGCAGTTTAAGCGCGGGCGGAAACATTCAGTACTTC.

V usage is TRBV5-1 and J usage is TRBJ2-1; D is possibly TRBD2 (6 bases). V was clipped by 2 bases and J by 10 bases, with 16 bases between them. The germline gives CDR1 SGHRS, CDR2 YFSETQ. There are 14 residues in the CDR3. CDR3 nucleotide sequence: TGCGCCAGCAGCTTAGTGACTAGGTCCGGGGAGCAGTTCTTC. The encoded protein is CASSLVTRSGEQFF.

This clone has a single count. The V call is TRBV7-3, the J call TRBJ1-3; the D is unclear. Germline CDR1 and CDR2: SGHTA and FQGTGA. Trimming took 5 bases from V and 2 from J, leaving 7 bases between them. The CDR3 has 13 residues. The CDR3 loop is CASSPDPGNTIYF. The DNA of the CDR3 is TGTGCCAGCAGCCCGGACCCTGGAAACACCATATATTTT.

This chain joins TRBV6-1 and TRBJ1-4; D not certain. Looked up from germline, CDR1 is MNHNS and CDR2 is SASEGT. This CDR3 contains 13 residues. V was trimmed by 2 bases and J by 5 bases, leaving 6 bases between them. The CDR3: CASSESGNEKLFF. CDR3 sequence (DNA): TGTGCCAGCAGTGAATCGGGGAATGAAAAACTGTTTTTT.

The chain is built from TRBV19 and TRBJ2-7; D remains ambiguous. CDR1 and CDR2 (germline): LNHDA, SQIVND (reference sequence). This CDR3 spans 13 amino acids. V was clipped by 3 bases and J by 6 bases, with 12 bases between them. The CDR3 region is CASSMTPSPEQYF. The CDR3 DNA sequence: TGTGCCAGTAGTATGACCCCCTCCCCCGAGCAGTACTTC.

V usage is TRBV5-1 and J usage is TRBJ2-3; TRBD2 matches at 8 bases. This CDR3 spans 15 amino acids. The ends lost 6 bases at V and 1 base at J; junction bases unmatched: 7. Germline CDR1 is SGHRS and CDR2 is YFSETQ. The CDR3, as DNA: TGCGCCAGCATGCGAGCGACTAGCGGCACAGATACGCAGTATTTT. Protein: CASMRATSGTDTQYF.

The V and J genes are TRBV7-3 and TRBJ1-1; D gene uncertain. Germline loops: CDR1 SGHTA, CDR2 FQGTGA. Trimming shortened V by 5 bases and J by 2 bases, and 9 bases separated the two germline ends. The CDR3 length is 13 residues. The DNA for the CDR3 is TGTGCCAGCAGCCCCCCAGGAAACACTGAAGCTTTCTTT. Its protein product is CASSPPGNTEAFF.

The CDR3 loop is CASSARTGLAETQYF. The CDR3 nucleotides are TGTGCCAGCAGCGCCCGAACAGGGTTGGCAGAGACCCAGTACTTC. The V and J genes are TRBV11-3 and TRBJ2-5; tentative D call: TRBD1 (6 bases). The CDR3 spans 15 residues. Trimming cost V 5 bases and J 4 bases, with 17 bases left between them. From germline, CDR1 is SGHNT and CDR2 YENEEA.

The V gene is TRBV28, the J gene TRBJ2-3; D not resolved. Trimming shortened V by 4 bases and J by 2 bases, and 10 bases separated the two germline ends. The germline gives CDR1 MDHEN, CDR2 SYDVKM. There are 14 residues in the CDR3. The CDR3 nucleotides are TGTGCCAGCAGTTCAGGCCCACCCACAGATACGCAGTATTTT. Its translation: CASSSGPPTDTQYF.

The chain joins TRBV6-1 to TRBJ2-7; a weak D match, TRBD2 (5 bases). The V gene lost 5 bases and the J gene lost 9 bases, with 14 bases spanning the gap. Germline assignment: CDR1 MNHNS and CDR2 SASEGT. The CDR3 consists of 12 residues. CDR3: CASSPSDRGQYF. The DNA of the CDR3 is TGTGCCAGCAGTCCCTCCGACCGGGGGCAGTACTTC.

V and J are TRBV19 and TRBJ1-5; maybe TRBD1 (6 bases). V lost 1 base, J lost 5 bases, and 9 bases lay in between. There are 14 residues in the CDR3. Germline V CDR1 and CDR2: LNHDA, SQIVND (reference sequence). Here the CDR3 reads CASSIGEGDQPQHF. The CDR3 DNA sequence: TGTGCCAGTAGTATAGGAGAGGGGGATCAGCCCCAGCATTTT.

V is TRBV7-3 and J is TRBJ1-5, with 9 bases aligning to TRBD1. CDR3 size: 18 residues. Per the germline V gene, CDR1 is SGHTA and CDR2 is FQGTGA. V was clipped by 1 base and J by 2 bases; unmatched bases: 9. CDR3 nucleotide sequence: TGTGCCAGCAGCTTAAAAAGGGGACAGGGAGTATGCAATCAGCCCCAGCATTTT. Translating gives CASSLKRGQGVCNQPQHF.

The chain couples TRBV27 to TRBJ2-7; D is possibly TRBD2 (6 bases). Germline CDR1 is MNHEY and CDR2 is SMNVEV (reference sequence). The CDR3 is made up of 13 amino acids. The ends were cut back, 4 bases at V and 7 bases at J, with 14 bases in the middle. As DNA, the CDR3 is TGTGCCAGCAGTTGGAGAGGGGCGGGGGAGCAGTACTTC. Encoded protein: CASSWRGAGEQYF.

The DNA for the CDR3 is TGTGCCAGCACCCGGGGTGAGCAGTTCTTC. This gives the protein CASTRGEQFF. The rearrangement links TRBV6-1 to TRBJ2-1; D possibly corresponds to TRBD2 (5 bases). CDR1 and CDR2 from the germline V gene are MNHNS and SASEGT. The CDR3 is made up of 10 amino acids. V gave up 7 bases and J gave up 9 bases, with 7 bases separating them.

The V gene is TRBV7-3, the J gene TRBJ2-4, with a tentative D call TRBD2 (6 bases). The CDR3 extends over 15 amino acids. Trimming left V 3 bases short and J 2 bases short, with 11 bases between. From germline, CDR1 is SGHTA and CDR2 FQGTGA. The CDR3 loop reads CASSLGGSTKNIQYF. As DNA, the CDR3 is TGTGCCAGCAGCTTGGGAGGATCTACCAAAAACATTCAGTACTTC. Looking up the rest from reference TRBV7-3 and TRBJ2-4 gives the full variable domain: GAGVSQTPSNKVTEKGKYVELRCDPISGHTALYWYRQSLGQGPEFLIYFQGTGAADDSGLPNDRFFAVRPEGSVSTLKIQRTERGDSAVYLCASSLGGSTKNIQYFGAGTRLSVL.

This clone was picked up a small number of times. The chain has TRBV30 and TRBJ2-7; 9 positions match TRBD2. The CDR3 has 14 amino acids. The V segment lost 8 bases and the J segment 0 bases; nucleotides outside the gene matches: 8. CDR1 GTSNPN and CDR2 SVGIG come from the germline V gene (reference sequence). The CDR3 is CAISSGASSYEQYF. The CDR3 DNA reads TGTGCCATCTCTAGCGGGGCTAGCTCCTACGAGCAGTACTTC.

CDR3 sequence reads: CASRTTAGNYGYTF. CDR3 in DNA: TGTGCCAGCAGGACGACAGCGGGAAACTATGGCTACACCTTC. This chain links TRBV6-5 with TRBJ1-2, with a weak D call TRBD1 (5 bases). The CDR3 is made up of 14 amino acids. Germline V CDR1 and CDR2: MNHEY, SVGAGI. The V end was cut by 6 bases, the J end by 2 bases, with 13 bases between.